A single sample is the source of the 14 T cell receptor beta chains below, sequenced in a study of control samples from healthy donors and cancer patients. Method: immunoSEQ multiplex PCR; TCRdb's copy keeps in-frame clones and lacks some. The data contain a few hundred thousand clones, 75% to 95% of them seen just once; the ten biggest clones take up about 6.3%. The specimen sequenced was PBMCs. These receptors all come from a man aged 40-49 years with head and neck cancer.

CDR3 loop: CASSDGAGDTIYF. CDR3 DNA: TGTGCCAGCAGTGATGGGGCCGGGGACACCATATATTTT. The chain combines TRBV25-1 with TRBJ1-3, with D possibly matching TRBD1 (5 bases). With 3 bases removed from V and 8 bases from J, the gap between germline ends came to 11 bases. Looked up from germline, CDR1 is MGHDK and CDR2 is SYGVNS. The CDR3 length is 13 residues.

V gene TRBV19 combines with J gene TRBJ1-1, with D maybe TRBD1 (5 bases). CDR1 is LNHDA, CDR2 SQIVND, per germline (reference sequence). The CDR3 contains 15 residues. Trimming pared 10 bases from V and 1 base from J, leaving 19 bases between. This CDR3 is CATKRGGRGNTEAFF. The CDR3 region has the DNA TGTGCCACGAAACGGGGGGGAAGGGGGAACACTGAAGCTTTCTTT.

The chain couples TRBV5-6 to TRBJ1-2; 7 bases are a match to TRBD1. After removal of 4 bases from V and 4 bases from J, the junction contained 10 bases not matched to a gene. The length of the CDR3 is 15 residues. The V gene's germline CDR1 is SGHDT and CDR2 YYEEEE. CDR3 in amino acids: CASSNEPDRLYGYTF. CDR3 nucleotides: TGTGCCAGCAGCAATGAGCCGGACAGGCTCTATGGCTACACCTTC.

As DNA, the CDR3 is TGTGCCAGCTCACCGACGCGGGACTCTGGAAACACCATATATTTT. Protein sequence: CASSPTRDSGNTIYF. This chain connects TRBV18 to TRBJ1-3, with D uncertain. Trimming removed 3 bases at V and 0 bases at J, with 9 bases between. The germline CDR1 and CDR2 sequences are KGHSH and LQKENI. This CDR3 is built from 15 residues.

The J gene is TRBJ2-5, the V gene TRBV28, with 10 bases that match TRBD1. This CDR3 comprises 15 residues. The germline gives CDR1 MDHEN, CDR2 SYDVKM. With V trimmed by 5 bases and J by 5 bases, 8 bases remained unmatched. The CDR3 region has the DNA TGTGCCAGCAGTCGCCCGGACAGGGGGAAGGAGACCCAGTACTTC. The encoded protein is CASSRPDRGKETQYF.

The chain employs TRBV5-1 and TRBJ2-6; 8 nucleotides match TRBD1. V dropped 4 bases and J dropped 0; count of bases not matched to a gene: 12. Germline V gene sequence: CDR1 SGHRS, CDR2 YFSETQ. The CDR3 consists of 19 residues. CDR3 sequence: CASSGNRDRSRSGANVLTF. Here the CDR3 DNA reads TGCGCCAGCAGCGGAAATCGGGACAGGTCTCGCTCTGGGGCCAACGTCCTGACTTTC.

The chain links TRBV3-1 (or the pseudogene TRBV3-2) to TRBJ2-7; D possibly corresponds to TRBD2 (5 bases). CDR3 size: 14 residues. The germline V gene has CDR1 LGHDT and CDR2 YNNKEL (reference sequence). V shed 2 bases and J shed 1 base, with 9 bases lying between them. The CDR3 sequence is CASSQLPGSYEQYF. The CDR3 region has the DNA TGTGCCAGCAGCCAATTACCGGGATCCTACGAGCAGTACTTC.

V and J are TRBV3-1 (or the pseudogene TRBV3-2) and TRBJ2-6; TRBD1 matches 8 bases. Germline values: CDR1 LGHDT, CDR2 YNNKEL (reference sequence). The CDR3 runs 16 residues. V trimming: 4 bases; J trimming: 14 bases; junction bases outside the gene matches: 16. CDR3 coding DNA: TGTGCCAGCAGCCCAGTTCTGAGGACAGGGAATCTGTTCCTGACTTTC. As protein: CASSPVLRTGNLFLTF.

This chain uses TRBV5-6 with TRBJ1-1; D remains unclear. The CDR3 covers 15 residues. The germline V gene has CDR1 SGHDT and CDR2 YYEEEE. Trimming took off 0 bases at V and 6 bases at J, with 15 bases between the two ends. The DNA of the CDR3 is TGTGCCAGCAGCTTGGTGGGTGGAGAAGGTTCTGAAGCTTTCTTT. Translation gives CASSLVGGEGSEAFF.

This clone has only one observation. The rearrangement uses TRBV5-1 and TRBJ2-5; the D gene could be TRBD1 or TRBD2 (5 bases each). CDR1 and CDR2 (germline): SGHRS, YFSETQ. The CDR3 contains 15 residues. V gave up 1 base and J gave up 4 bases, with 14 bases separating them. The CDR3 DNA reads as TGCGCCAGCAGCTTGAACGGGGCCGGAGGAGAGACCCAGTACTTC. It specifies CASSLNGAGGETQYF.

The chain is built from TRBV11-2 and TRBJ1-4, with D possibly TRBD1 on 6 matching bases. Germline values: CDR1 SGHAT, CDR2 FQNNGV. This CDR3 has 15 amino acids. V was clipped by 5 bases and J by 5 bases, with 15 bases between them. The CDR3 loop reads CASSPPTGLNEKLFF. The CDR3 coding sequence is TGTGCCAGCAGCCCGCCGACAGGCCTAAATGAAAAACTGTTTTTT.

The genes are TRBV7-2 and TRBJ2-1, with 8 bases fitting TRBD2. From germline, CDR1 is SGHTA and CDR2 FQGNSA. V was pared by 5 bases and J by 0 bases, with 6 bases of the junction left unmatched. The CDR3 extends over 16 amino acids. The CDR3 DNA sequence: TGTGCCAGCAGCCACCCCGGGGGGGCCTCCTACAATGAGCAGTTCTTC. Translated, it gives CASSHPGGASYNEQFF.

A note on this clone: Other DNA sequences in the sample encode the same CDR3. The chain joins TRBV30 to TRBJ1-5; D not resolved. The CDR3 runs to 13 residues. Trimming took 0 bases from V and 4 from J, leaving 7 bases between them. From germline, CDR1 is GTSNPN and CDR2 SVGIG (reference sequence). CDR3 protein: CAWSVLGNQPQHF. CDR3 DNA sequence: TGTGCCTGGAGTGTACTTGGAAATCAGCCCCAGCATTTT. The variable domain in full, completed from reference TRBV30 and TRBJ1-5, reads SQTIHQWPATLVQPVGSPLSLECTVEGTSNPNLYWYRQAAGRGLQLLFYSVGIGQISSEVPQNLSASRPQDRQFILSSKKLLLSDSGFYLCAWSVLGNQPQHFGDGTRLSIL.

This clone has only a few counts. In DNA, the CDR3 is TGTGCCTGGAGTGCCAGGGGCAATCAGCCCCAGCATTTT. Amino acid sequence: CAWSARGNQPQHF. This chain links TRBV30 with TRBJ1-5; D is perhaps TRBD1 (5 bases). V lost 1 base and J 2 bases, leaving 6 bases between the germline ends. Germline loops: CDR1 GTSNPN, CDR2 SVGIG (reference sequence). This CDR3 has 13 amino acids.